This TCR beta chain was obtained from a study of identical twins. Findings and limits, study-wide: There is a chance that invariant MAIT and iNKT cells partially muddied zero-insertion analyses. A cross-sectional statistical analysis, not follow-up of the same donors, supported the conclusions.

TCRdb reprocessed the 5' RACE reads via MiXCR and lists one record per CDR3 protein. The sample consists of approximately 680,000 distinct CDR3 sequences, less than 9% of them appearing once. This clonotype was counted at least ten times. What it binds is unknown. Another study also made use of these data, one on yellow fever vaccine responses in identical twins.

Sequencing was done on a sample of PBMCs. The receptor was isolated from a woman between 18 and 30 years old in good health.

CDR3 sequence: CASSSDREKLFF. For the CDR3, the DNA is TGTGCCAGCAGCTCGGACAGGGAAAAACTGTTTTTT. The gene calls are TRBV7-2 and TRBJ1-4; 7 nucleotides line up with TRBD1. The V and J ends lost 4 bases and 8 bases, in that order; junction bases with no gene match: 1. Germline-derived CDR1 and CDR2 are SGHTA and FQGNSA. The CDR3 has 12 residues.